This T cell receptor beta chain was sequenced in a study of radiotherapy plus CTLA-4 blockade in lung cancer. Study in general: Across the patients, objective responses occurred in about 19%, and disease control in just over 30%. The study's findings and limits: In blood, after radiotherapy plus ipilimumab, tumor-derived TCR clones expanded.

As for this clone: Its antigen remains unknown.

Using immunoSEQ multiplex PCR, the repertoire was profiled, and TCRdb retains in-frame clones only, with some absent. Of some 40,000 clones in the sample, 75% to 80% are singletons; the top ten hold more than 20%. The receptor's source is a human donor with non-small cell lung cancer that progressed on radiotherapy plus ipilimumab. This material consisted of peripheral blood, taken from a patient treated with radiotherapy plus ipilimumab.

CDR3 in DNA: TGTGCCAGCAGCTTACGGCCCTTATTTCTCCAGGGGGGGAACACTGAAGCTTTCTTT. Its translation: CASSLRPLFLQGGNTEAFF. The chain uses TRBV7-2 and TRBJ1-1, with 7 bases identical to TRBD1. The CDR3 has 19 amino acids. The J segment lost 1 base and the V segment lost 2 bases, leaving 16 bases of the junction unmatched. CDR1 and CDR2 (germline): SGHTA, FQGNSA.